This T cell receptor (beta chain) is drawn from a study of sequential checkpoint blockade in melanoma. For the study at large: First-line arms were nivolumab then ipilimumab, or the reverse, randomized 1:1. Both treatment sequences were followed by maintenance nivolumab.

The treatment denotes: randomized to nivolumab then ipilimumab (arm A) or the reverse (arm B). None of the patients previously received DNA-damaging chemotherapy. From thawed PBMCs, live CD3+CD8+ cells negative for CD19 and CD56 were sorted. Produced via immunoSEQ multiplex PCR; TCRdb's table is partial and in-frame only. Of around 18,000 clones in the sample, more than 55% were seen once. The CDR3 has 12 amino acids. Germline CDR1 SGHTS, CDR2 YDEGEE. The V end lost 4 bases, the J end lost 3 bases, and 5 bases lay between the germline ends. The receptor was derived from a human donor with melanoma. The chain employs TRBV5-8 and TRBJ2-1; no clear D gene. The material was CD8+ T cells sorted from blood (inferred from file names), obtained from a patient given nivolumab and ipilimumab in sequence. The CDR3 DNA sequence: TGTGCCAGCAGCCCGTACTACAATGAGCAGTTCTTC. This codes for CASSPYYNEQFF. Based on the CDR3 plus reference TRBV5-8 and TRBJ2-1, the full variable domain is EAGVTQSPTHLIKTRGQQATLRCSPISGHTSVYWYQQALGLGLQFLLWYDEGEERNRGNFPPRFSGRQFPNYSSELNVNALELEDSALYLCASSPYYNEQFFGPGTRLTVL.